This TCR beta chain is from a study of CXCR3-negative and CXCR3-positive naive CD8 T cells. Study details: A total of 150 million or so TRB reads was generated, with about 1.5 +/- 0.3 million per library. Findings and limits, study-wide: More hydrophobic TRB CDR3s were found in CXCR3-positive naive cells than in CXCR3-negative naive cells.

Remarks on this clonotype: Its antigen is currently unknown.

In germline, CDR1 is MDHEN, CDR2 SYDVKM. The CDR3 runs 14 residues. The TRB cDNA libraries were prepared by 5' RACE with UMI labels. TCRdb processed the 5' RACE reads again and assigns one entry to each CDR3 protein, with no DNA. This listing includes 49,000 or so distinct CDR3 sequences. This sequence was found in a human donor in good health. Some clones in this sample may be carry-over from other donors' samples. Sequenced sample: naive CXCR3+ CD8+ T cells from blood. Documented subset: CD45RO-CCR7+CD27+CD95- naive CD8+ T cells expressing CXCR3 (TNR3+). The chain employs TRBV28 and TRBJ2-7; lacking DNA, the TRBD1 call made by TCRdb goes unchecked. CDR3 region: CASSFPTVGGEQYF.